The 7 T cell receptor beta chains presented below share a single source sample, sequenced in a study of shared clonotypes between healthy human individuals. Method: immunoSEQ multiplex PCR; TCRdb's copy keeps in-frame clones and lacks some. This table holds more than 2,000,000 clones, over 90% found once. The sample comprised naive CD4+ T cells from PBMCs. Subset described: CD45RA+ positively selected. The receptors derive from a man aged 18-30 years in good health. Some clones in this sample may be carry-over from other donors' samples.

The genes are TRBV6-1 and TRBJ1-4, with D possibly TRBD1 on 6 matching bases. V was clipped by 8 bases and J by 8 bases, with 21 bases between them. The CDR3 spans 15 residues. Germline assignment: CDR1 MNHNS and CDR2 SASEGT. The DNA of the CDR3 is TGTGCCAGCTTCCGAGGGGGGGCGCAGGGGGAAAAACTGTTTTTT. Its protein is CASFRGGAQGEKLFF.

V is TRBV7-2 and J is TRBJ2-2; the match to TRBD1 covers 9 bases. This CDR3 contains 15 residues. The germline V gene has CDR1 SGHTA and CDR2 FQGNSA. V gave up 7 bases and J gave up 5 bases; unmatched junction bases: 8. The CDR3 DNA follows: TGTGCCAGCACCAATACAGGGGGCACAACCGGGGAGCTGTTTTTT. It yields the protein CASTNTGGTTGELFF.

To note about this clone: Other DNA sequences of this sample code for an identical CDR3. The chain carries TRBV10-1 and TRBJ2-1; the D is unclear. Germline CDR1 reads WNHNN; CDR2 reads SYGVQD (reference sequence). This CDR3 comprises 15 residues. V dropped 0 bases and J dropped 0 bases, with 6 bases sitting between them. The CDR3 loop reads CASSESRSSYNEQFF. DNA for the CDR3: TGCGCCAGCAGTGAGTCCCGGAGCTCCTACAATGAGCAGTTCTTC.

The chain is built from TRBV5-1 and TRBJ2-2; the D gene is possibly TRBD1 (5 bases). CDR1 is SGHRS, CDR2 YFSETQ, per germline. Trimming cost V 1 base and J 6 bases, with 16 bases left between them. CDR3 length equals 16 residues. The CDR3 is CASSLPQGVGSGELFF. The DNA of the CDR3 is TGCGCCAGCAGCTTGCCCCAGGGTGTAGGGTCCGGGGAGCTGTTTTTT.

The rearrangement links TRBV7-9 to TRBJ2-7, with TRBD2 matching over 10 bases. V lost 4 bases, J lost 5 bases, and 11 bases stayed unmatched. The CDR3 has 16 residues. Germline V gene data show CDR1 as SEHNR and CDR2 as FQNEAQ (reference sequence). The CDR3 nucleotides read TGTGCCAGCAGCTCTTACCTAGCGGGAGTGACAGACGAGCAGTACTTC. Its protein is CASSSYLAGVTDEQYF.

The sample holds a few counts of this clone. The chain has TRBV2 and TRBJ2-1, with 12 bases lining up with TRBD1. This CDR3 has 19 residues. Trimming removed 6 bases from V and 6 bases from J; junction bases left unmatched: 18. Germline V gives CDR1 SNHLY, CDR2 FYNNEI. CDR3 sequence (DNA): TGTGCCAGCAGAGGGACAGGGGGCCCCGGGTTGAGCGGGATCAATGAGCAGTTCTTC. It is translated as CASRGTGGPGLSGINEQFF.

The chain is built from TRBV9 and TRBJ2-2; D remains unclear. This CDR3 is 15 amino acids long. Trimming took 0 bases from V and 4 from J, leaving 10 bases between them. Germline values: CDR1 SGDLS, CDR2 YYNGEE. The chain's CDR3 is CASSVDSTGTGELFF. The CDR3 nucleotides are TGTGCCAGCAGCGTAGACAGTACGGGCACCGGGGAGCTGTTTTTT.